In this sample, the clone carrying this T cell receptor (beta chain) turned up once. Its antigen remains unknown. Noted treatment: roughly 18 received Ad26.COV2.S at low or high dose, single or two shots; 5 received placebo; per-sample allocation not given. Repertoires come from day 63 after the first vaccine or placebo injection. The entry originates in a study of Ad26.COV2.S vaccination and SARS-CoV-2 variants. The study, taken as a whole, reports: Vaccine recipients surpassed placebo recipients in spike-specific TCR breadth.

Data came from immunoSEQ multiplex PCR; TCRdb stores just in-frame clones and leaves some out. The data show 300,000 to 350,000 clones, roughly nine tenths seen once. The length of the CDR3 is 13 residues. The germline V gene has CDR1 MRHNA and CDR2 SNTAGT. Trimming cost V 4 bases and J 3 bases, with 6 bases left between them. The TCR comes from a person between 18 and 60 years old who received the Ad26.COV2.S COVID-19 vaccine or a placebo. The sequences come from peripheral blood, collected in a trial of Ad26.COV2.S vaccine versus placebo. V and J are TRBV6-4 and TRBJ2-2; D is ambiguous. DNA for the CDR3: TGTGCCAGCAGTGCCCAGCACACCGGGGAGCTGTTTTTT. It translates to CASSAQHTGELFF.